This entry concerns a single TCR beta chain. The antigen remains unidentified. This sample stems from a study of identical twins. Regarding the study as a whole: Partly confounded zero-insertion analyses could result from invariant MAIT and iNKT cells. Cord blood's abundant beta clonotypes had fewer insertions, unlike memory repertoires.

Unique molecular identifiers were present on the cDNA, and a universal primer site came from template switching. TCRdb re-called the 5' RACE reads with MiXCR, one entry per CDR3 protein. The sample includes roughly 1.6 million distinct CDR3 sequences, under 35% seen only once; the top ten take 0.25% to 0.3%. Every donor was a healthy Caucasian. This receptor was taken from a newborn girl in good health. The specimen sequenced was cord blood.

CDR3 protein: CSARTANYYNSPLHF. In nucleotides, the CDR3 is TGCAGTGCTAGGACAGCTAACTACTATAATTCACCCCTCCACTTT. The chain couples TRBV20-1 to TRBJ1-6; tentatively, D is TRBD1 (5 bases). The length of the CDR3 is 15 residues. The V gene lost 3 bases and the J gene lost 3 bases, with 12 bases spanning the gap. Germline V gene sequence: CDR1 DFQATT, CDR2 SNEGSKA (reference sequence).